Below are 17 T cell receptor beta chains sequenced from a single sample in a study of blood T cells in healthy people across ages. It was with a sample-barcoded 5' primer and a J-beta primer mix that a second PCR of about 7 to 12 cycles was run. MiXCR, applied by TCRdb to the 5' RACE reads, yields one record per CDR3 protein. The sample shows almost 550,000 distinct CDR3 sequences, approximately 25% of them seen only once. The sample was also reused in another study, on T cells of mothers and their children.

Material for sequencing was blood. The receptors were gathered from a boy between 5 and 17 years old in good health.

This clonotype was recorded a few times. V and J are TRBV2 and TRBJ2-7; D is ambiguous. V lost 2 bases, J lost 2 bases, and 7 bases lay in between. From germline, CDR1 is SNHLY and CDR2 FYNNEI. The CDR3 consists of 13 residues. The CDR3 nucleotides read TGTGCCAGCAGTGAACGCCTTACCTACGAGCAGTACTTC. Encoded protein: CASSERLTYEQYF.

This clonotype came up a few times. The CDR3 DNA reads TGTGCCAGCAGCTTAGTGGCGAGCAGGGAAAAACTGTTTTTT. Translating gives CASSLVASREKLFF. The V call is TRBV7-2, the J call TRBJ1-4; D remains unclear. The germline CDR1 and CDR2 sequences are SGHTA and FQGNSA. Trimming removed 1 base from V and 8 bases from J, with 11 bases in between. The CDR3 consists of 14 residues.

The rearrangement uses TRBV7-2 and TRBJ2-6; perhaps TRBD1 as D (6 bases). The CDR3 consists of 19 residues. V lost 7 bases, J lost 0 bases, and 22 bases lay in between. The germline gives CDR1 SGHTA, CDR2 FQGNSA. CDR3 residues: CASKLGRDRWNSGANVLTF. CDR3 in DNA: TGTGCCAGCAAGCTTGGAAGAGACAGGTGGAACTCTGGGGCCAACGTCCTGACTTTC.

This chain joins TRBV28 and TRBJ2-3; the match to TRBD1 covers 8 bases. The length of the CDR3 is 14 residues. CDR1 and CDR2 from the germline V gene are MDHEN and SYDVKM. J gave up 4 bases and V 4 bases, and 4 bases lay outside the gene matches. The CDR3 DNA reads TGTGCCAGCAGTTCTCCGGGACAGGCAGATACGCAGTATTTT. It yields the protein CASSSPGQADTQYF.

The chain has TRBV28 and TRBJ1-2; 12 bases are a match to TRBD1. Germline trimming cut 6 bases from V and 3 bases from J; bases unmatched to any gene: 5. The germline V gene has CDR1 MDHEN and CDR2 SYDVKM. This CDR3 region has 15 residues. The CDR3 DNA sequence: TGTGCCAGCAGGTTAGGGACAGGGGGCTACTATGGCTACACCTTC. Translating gives CASRLGTGGYYGYTF.

The rearrangement links TRBV5-6 to TRBJ2-1; TRBD1 might be the D (5 bases). CDR3 length: 15 amino acids. CDR1 and CDR2 from the germline V gene are SGHDT and YYEEEE. The ends were cut back, 5 bases at V and 6 bases at J, with 18 bases in the middle. The CDR3 spells CASSPVAGLSNEQFF. The CDR3 DNA reads TGTGCCAGCAGTCCCGTGGCAGGGTTAAGCAATGAGCAGTTCTTC.

In its sample, this clonotype was seen many times. V gene TRBV21-1 combines with J gene TRBJ2-1; the D call in the table, TRBD2, was not verified against the DNA. TRBV21-1 is given as a pseudogene. The CDR3 is 16 residues long. The CDR3 DNA reads TGTGCCAGCAGCCCCCGGACTAGCGGGAGTTGCTATGAGCAGTTCTTC. It yields the protein CASSPRTSGSCYEQFF.

The rearrangement links TRBV28 to TRBJ2-2; a possible D gene is TRBD1 (6 bases). Trimming removed 6 bases at V and 6 bases at J, with 17 bases between. Germline CDR1 MDHEN, CDR2 SYDVKM. CDR3 size: 15 residues. CDR3 in DNA: TGTGCCAGCAGGACGACAGGCGATGTTCCCGGGGAGCTGTTTTTT. This codes for CASRTTGDVPGELFF.

The chain recombines TRBV4-3 with TRBJ2-3; no reliable D call. The CDR3 is 15 residues long. Per the germline V gene, CDR1 is LGHNA and CDR2 is YSLEER. V gave up 0 bases and J gave up 1 base, with 8 bases separating them. CDR3 in amino acids: CASSQDGRRTDTQYF. The CDR3 DNA follows: TGCGCCAGCAGCCAAGACGGCCGCCGCACAGATACGCAGTATTTT.

The sample holds a few counts of this clonotype. The DNA for the CDR3 is TGCAGTGCTAGCCTGGGTATCTATGAGCAGTTCTTC. Its translation is CSASLGIYEQFF. This sequence joins TRBV20-1 and TRBJ2-5; D is uncertain. The J call may be mistaken, given a closer DNA end match to TRBJ2-1. This CDR3 is built from 12 residues. Germline CDR1 DFQATT, CDR2 SNEGSKA (reference sequence).

V and J are TRBV29-1 and TRBJ2-1; TRBD1 is a possible D gene (6 bases). Trimming removed 2 bases from V and 9 bases from J, with 11 bases in between. This CDR3 spans 12 amino acids. Germline V gene sequence: CDR1 SQVTM, CDR2 ANQGSEA. CDR3 sequence reads: CSVEFQGSEQFF. The CDR3 region has the DNA TGCAGCGTTGAATTTCAGGGGAGTGAGCAGTTCTTC.

This chain uses TRBV29-1 with TRBJ1-6; 8 nucleotides match TRBD1. The CDR3 has 15 amino acids. Germline-derived CDR1 and CDR2 are SQVTM and ANQGSEA. The ends lost 5 bases at V and 11 bases at J; junction bases unmatched: 14. The CDR3 DNA reads as TGCAGCGTTACCGAGACGACAGGGGAAGGGGCACCCCTCCACTTT. The encoded protein is CSVTETTGEGAPLHF.

Only a few counts were recorded for this clonotype. The J gene is TRBJ2-1, the V gene TRBV7-6, with D hard to call. Germline assignment: CDR1 SGHVS and CDR2 FNYEAQ. The length of the CDR3 is 15 residues. Trimming cost V 6 bases and J 0 bases, with 12 bases left between them. The CDR3 DNA follows: TGTGCCAGCAGTCCCTCACTCAGCTCCTACAATGAGCAGTTCTTC. Residues: CASSPSLSSYNEQFF.

This clonotype was observed many times. V usage is TRBV29-1 and J usage is TRBJ1-1; TRBD1 agrees at 7 bases. The CDR3 is made up of 13 amino acids. CDR1 is SQVTM, CDR2 ANQGSEA, per germline. J lost 4 bases, V lost 4 bases, and 6 bases had no gene match. The CDR3 loop is CSVAGGKSTEAFF. CDR3 bases: TGCAGCGTTGCAGGGGGGAAGAGCACTGAAGCTTTCTTT.

This clonotype turned up a few times. V and J are TRBV6-1 and TRBJ2-4; the match to TRBD1 covers 7 bases. V was pared by 6 bases and J by 7 bases, with 15 bases of the junction left unmatched. The CDR3 runs 16 residues. Germline CDR1 MNHNS, CDR2 SASEGT. CDR3 nucleotide sequence: TGTGCCAGCAGACAGAAACTTCAGGACAGGTGGAACATTCAGTACTTC. It translates to CASRQKLQDRWNIQYF.

The J gene is TRBJ1-5, the V gene TRBV10-2; TRBD1 matches at 10 bases. V dropped 10 bases and J dropped 2; count of bases not matched to a gene: 5. The CDR3 runs 14 residues. CDR1 is WSHSY and CDR2 is SAAADI in the germline V gene. The DNA for the CDR3 is TGCGCCACCCGACAGGGGGCGGGCAATCAGCCCCAGCATTTT. Protein sequence: CATRQGAGNQPQHF.

This chain joins TRBV12-3 or TRBV12-4 and TRBJ2-7, with D tentatively TRBD2 (5 bases). This CDR3 spans 16 amino acids. The germline V and J ends were trimmed by 7 bases and 3 bases, with 22 bases remaining between them. The CDR3 protein is CASISVGERGNYEQYF. CDR3 bases: TGTGCCAGCATTTCAGTTGGAGAACGGGGAAACTACGAGCAGTACTTC.